What follows are 24 T cell receptor beta chains derived from one specimen sequenced in a study of shared clonotypes between healthy human individuals. Measured with immunoSEQ multiplex PCR; TCRdb has only the in-frame clones, and not every one. The sample lists more than 1,200,000 clones, roughly 98.5% occurring once. The source material was naive CD4+ T cells sorted from blood. The subset is: CD45RA+ positively selected. These receptors all come from a man in his thirties or forties in good health.

DNA for the CDR3: TGCAGCGCCCGCGAACTAGCGGGAGCGGAGAATGAGCAGTTCTTC. Its translation: CSARELAGAENEQFF. The chain employs TRBV29-1 and TRBJ2-1; 11 nucleotides match TRBD2. Germline CDR1 and CDR2: SQVTM and ANQGSEA. CDR3 size: 15 residues. J was trimmed by 7 bases and V by 7 bases; bases with no gene match: 12.

The chain couples TRBV5-1 to TRBJ2-5, with a weak D call TRBD2 (5 bases). V was pared by 6 bases and J by 4 bases, with 16 bases between. This CDR3 is 14 amino acids long. CDR1 is SGHRS, CDR2 YFSETQ, per germline. CDR3 in DNA: TGCGCCAGCACTGTTTCGGGAAGTGGAGAGACCCAGTACTTC. Its translation: CASTVSGSGETQYF.

This clone was counted a single time. This chain joins TRBV4-3 and TRBJ2-6; D gene ambiguous. V lost 5 bases and J 0 bases, leaving 8 bases between the germline ends. There are 15 residues in the CDR3. In germline, CDR1 is LGHNA, CDR2 YSLEER. DNA for the CDR3: TGCGCCAGCAGCGTAGGGATCTCTGGGGCCAACGTCCTGACTTTC. Its protein product is CASSVGISGANVLTF.

The chain has TRBV7-3 and TRBJ2-1; 7 bases are shared with TRBD2. The ends lost 5 bases at V and 5 bases at J; junction bases unmatched: 3. Germline V gene data show CDR1 as SGHTA and CDR2 as FQGTGA. This CDR3 comprises 13 residues. The CDR3 region has the DNA TGTGCCAGCAGCCCTCTAGCGGACAATGAGCAGTTCTTC. Its translation: CASSPLADNEQFF.

This chain links TRBV29-1 with TRBJ2-2, with D maybe TRBD1 (5 bases). V was pared by 8 bases and J by 4 bases, with 17 bases between. In germline, CDR1 is SQVTM, CDR2 ANQGSEA. The CDR3 contains 14 residues. This chain's CDR3 is CSTQWGRGTGELFF. DNA of the CDR3: TGCAGCACCCAGTGGGGTAGGGGCACCGGGGAGCTGTTTTTT.

The chain is built from TRBV7-9 and TRBJ2-3; possible D gene TRBD1, 5 bases. The CDR3 has 15 amino acids. From germline, CDR1 is SEHNR and CDR2 FQNEAQ (reference sequence). V lost 1 base and J lost 3, with 11 bases in between. The CDR3 is CASSLVQGYTDTQYF. In nucleotides, the CDR3 is TGTGCCAGCAGCTTAGTCCAGGGCTATACAGATACGCAGTATTTT.

There are a few counts of this clone. The chain links TRBV6-5 to TRBJ2-7; possibly TRBD1 for D (6 bases). Per germline, CDR1 MNHEY and CDR2 SVGAGI. Trimming removed 6 bases at V and 5 bases at J, with 11 bases between. The CDR3 spans 12 residues. In DNA, the CDR3 is TGTGCCAGCAGGAGGACAGCGAACGAGCAGTACTTC. This gives the protein CASRRTANEQYF.

CDR3 in amino acids: CASSRDYEQFF. As DNA, the CDR3 is TGTGCCAGCAGCCGAGACTACGAGCAGTTCTTC. The rearrangement uses TRBV28 and TRBJ2-1; D is perhaps TRBD2 (5 bases). There are 11 residues in the CDR3. Germline V CDR1 and CDR2: MDHEN, SYDVKM. V was pared by 6 bases and J by 10 bases, with 10 bases between.

This chain links TRBV30 with TRBJ2-5, with TRBD2 identical over 9 bases. Unmatched junction bases numbered 8, after V lost 2 bases and J lost 10 bases. CDR3 length: 13 amino acids. Germline V gene data show CDR1 as GTSNPN and CDR2 as SVGIG (reference sequence). The CDR3, as DNA: TGTGCCTGGAGTCCTCTAGCGGGATGGGGCCAGTACTTC. Its protein is CAWSPLAGWGQYF.

The DNA of the CDR3 is TGCAGCGTCGATGAGGCTTTCGGGGCGAACACCGGGGAGCTGTTTTTT. This gives the protein CSVDEAFGANTGELFF. The V and J genes are TRBV29-1 and TRBJ2-2; possibly TRBD2 for D (5 bases). The germline gives CDR1 SQVTM, CDR2 ANQGSEA. Trimming stripped 6 bases from V and 0 bases from J, with 17 bases between. The CDR3 contains 16 residues.

The J gene is TRBJ1-1, the V gene TRBV5-4; D ambiguous. This CDR3 spans 16 amino acids. The germline CDR1 and CDR2 sequences are SGHNT and YYREEE (reference sequence). Trimming left V 1 base short and J 0 bases short, with 13 bases between. The CDR3 sequence: CASSLKKGAMNTEAFF. In DNA form, the CDR3 reads TGTGCCAGCAGCTTGAAGAAAGGAGCCATGAACACTGAAGCTTTCTTT.

The chain uses TRBV7-8 and TRBJ2-7; D gene ambiguous. V dropped 5 bases and J dropped 0 bases, with 11 bases sitting between them. The CDR3 is 14 residues long. Germline assignment: CDR1 SGHVS and CDR2 FQNEAQ. CDR3 protein: CASSPNPSSYEQYF. The CDR3 nucleotides read TGTGCCAGCAGCCCGAACCCATCCTCCTACGAGCAGTACTTC.

The J gene is TRBJ2-1, the V gene TRBV19, with TRBD1 identical over 12 bases. Trimming cost V 6 bases and J 9 bases; bases outside gene matches: 6. The CDR3 has 14 residues. Germline CDR1 and CDR2: LNHDA and SQIVND (reference sequence). The CDR3 loop reads CASSTGTGGTEQFF. CDR3 coding DNA: TGTGCCAGTAGCACCGGGACAGGGGGCACTGAGCAGTTCTTC.

Remarks on this clone: This sample includes further DNA sequences coding for the same CDR3. This chain links TRBV5-1 with TRBJ2-5, with D possibly matching TRBD1 (5 bases). CDR3 length equals 13 residues. CDR1 is SGHRS, CDR2 YFSETQ, per germline. With 4 bases removed from V and 2 bases from J, the gap between germline ends came to 9 bases. The CDR3 DNA sequence: TGCGCCAGCAGCCCGACAGTACAAGAGACCCAGTACTTC. It translates to CASSPTVQETQYF.

To note about this clone: Different DNA sequences within this sample yield the same CDR3. This sequence joins TRBV9 and TRBJ2-7, with D possibly being TRBD2 (6 bases). CDR3 length: 14 residues. Trimming removed 0 bases at V and 4 bases at J, with 11 bases between. Per germline, CDR1 SGDLS and CDR2 YYNGEE. DNA for the CDR3: TGTGCCAGCAGCGTAGGGGGACTCGCTTACGAGCAGTACTTC. Encoded protein: CASSVGGLAYEQYF.

The rearrangement uses TRBV5-1 and TRBJ2-7, with 11 nucleotides matching TRBD2. With V trimmed by 4 bases and J by 7 bases, 7 bases remained unmatched. Germline V gene sequence: CDR1 SGHRS, CDR2 YFSETQ. This CDR3 comprises 14 residues. For the CDR3, the DNA is TGCGCCAGCAGCGCACTAGCGGGAGACGGGGAGCAGTACTTC. This codes for CASSALAGDGEQYF.

This chain uses TRBV9 with TRBJ2-7, with 10 bases aligning to TRBD2. The CDR3 is 16 residues long. From germline, CDR1 is SGDLS and CDR2 YYNGEE. V gave up 0 bases and J gave up 4 bases; unmatched junction bases: 7. The CDR3 nucleotides are TGTGCCAGCAGCGTAGGGCTAGCGGGAGTATTATACGAGCAGTACTTC. It translates to CASSVGLAGVLYEQYF.

CDR3 DNA sequence: TGTGCCAGCAGCCCACGGACAAGCTCTGGAAACACCATATATTTT. Translating gives CASSPRTSSGNTIYF. The J gene is TRBJ1-3, the V gene TRBV9; maybe TRBD1 (5 bases). Looked up from germline, CDR1 is SGDLS and CDR2 is YYNGEE. The CDR3 consists of 15 residues. V was clipped by 4 bases and J by 0 bases, with 11 bases between them.

The chain recombines TRBV18 with TRBJ2-7, with 8 bases identical to TRBD1. Germline V gene lookup returns CDR1 KGHSH and CDR2 LQKENI. The V and J ends lost 6 bases and 0 bases, in that order; junction bases with no gene match: 16. The CDR3 extends over 18 amino acids. As DNA, the CDR3 is TGTGCCAGCTCCCGCAGTGATTTGAGGACAGGGAGCTCCTACGAGCAGTACTTC. As protein: CASSRSDLRTGSSYEQYF.

CDR3 sequence: CASSRGGESDTQYF. The DNA for the CDR3 is TGTGCCAGCAGCCGTGGCGGGGAGTCAGATACGCAGTATTTT. The chain uses TRBV14 and TRBJ2-3, with TRBD2 as a possible D gene (6 bases). Trimming removed 4 bases from V and 4 bases from J, with 12 bases in between. This CDR3 comprises 14 residues. Germline V lookup: CDR1 SGHDN, CDR2 FVKESK. Looking up the rest from reference TRBV14 and TRBJ2-3 gives the full variable domain: EAGVTQFPSHSVIEKGQTVTLRCDPISGHDNLYWYRRVMGKEIKFLLHFVKESKQDESGMPNNRFLAERTGGTYSTLKVQPAELEDSGVYFCASSRGGESDTQYFGPGTRLTVL.

The CDR3 sequence is CATSKFSDPGQLSYEQYF. Here the CDR3 DNA reads TGTGCCACCAGCAAATTTAGTGATCCGGGACAACTATCCTACGAGCAGTACTTC. The chain has TRBV15 and TRBJ2-7; tentative D call: TRBD1 (6 bases). This CDR3 has 18 residues. Germline lookup yields CDR1 LNHNV and CDR2 YYDKDF (reference sequence). V was clipped by 4 bases and J by 1 base, with 23 bases between them.

The V call is TRBV2, the J call TRBJ1-1, with D perhaps matching TRBD1 (5 bases). Looked up from germline, CDR1 is SNHLY and CDR2 is FYNNEI. The CDR3 extends over 11 amino acids. The V gene lost 7 bases and the J gene lost 6 bases, with 9 bases spanning the gap. The chain's CDR3 is CASIGEAEAFF. CDR3 coding DNA: TGTGCCAGCATAGGGGAGGCTGAAGCTTTCTTT.

This rearrangement joins TRBV15 to TRBJ1-1, with D maybe TRBD1 (5 bases). From germline, CDR1 is LNHNV and CDR2 YYDKDF (reference sequence). CDR3 length: 13 residues. V lost 5 bases and J 6 bases, leaving 13 bases between the germline ends. CDR3 amino acids: CATSFGHSAEAFF. The CDR3, as DNA: TGTGCCACCAGCTTCGGACATAGCGCTGAAGCTTTCTTT.

The rearrangement uses TRBV14 and TRBJ2-2; D is undetermined. CDR1 and CDR2 from the germline V gene are SGHDN and FVKESK. The V gene lost 3 bases and the J gene lost 6 bases, with 5 bases spanning the gap. CDR3 size: 12 residues. CDR3 DNA: TGTGCCAGCAGCCAGCGTCCCGGGGAGCTGTTTTTT. This translates into CASSQRPGELFF.